The 25 T cell receptor beta chains in this list originate from one sample, sequenced in a study of blood T cell repertoires in COVID-19. Sequencing was performed with immunoSEQ multiplex PCR; in TCRdb, only in-frame clones are kept and a portion is missing. The repertoire includes under 200,000 clones, about 88% of them detected once, and approximately 5% sits in the top ten. The material sequenced was peripheral blood. These receptors all stem from an elderly woman with acute or convalescent COVID-19.

The rearrangement links TRBV6-5 to TRBJ2-7; D may be TRBD2 (6 bases). Germline CDR1 and CDR2: MNHEY and SVGAGI. The germline V and J ends were trimmed by 1 base and 3 bases, with 10 bases remaining between them. The CDR3 is made up of 14 amino acids. As DNA, the CDR3 is TGTGCCAGCAGTTACTACCGGGGAGGCTACGAGCAGTACTTC. Encoded protein: CASSYYRGGYEQYF.

This chain links TRBV27 with TRBJ2-1; perhaps TRBD2 as D (5 bases). CDR1 and CDR2 from the germline V gene are MNHEY and SMNVEV (reference sequence). Trimming took 7 bases from V and 7 from J, leaving 17 bases between them. The CDR3 extends over 14 amino acids. CDR3 protein: CASTFRGAVNEQFF. In DNA form, the CDR3 reads TGTGCCAGCACTTTTCGCGGAGCGGTGAATGAGCAGTTCTTC.

This chain uses TRBV7-2 with TRBJ2-7, with 8 bases that match TRBD2. The CDR3 consists of 14 residues. CDR1 SGHTA and CDR2 FQGNSA come from the germline V gene. The junction had 7 bases not matched to a gene; V was cut back by 3 bases and J by 6 bases. CDR3 in amino acids: CASSFSSGWGEQYF. The CDR3 bases are TGTGCCAGCAGCTTCTCTAGCGGGTGGGGCGAGCAGTACTTC. Combining the CDR3 with reference TRBV7-2 and TRBJ2-7 gives the whole variable domain GAGVSQSPSNKVTEKGKDVELRCDPISGHTALYWYRQSLGQGLEFLIYFQGNSAPDKSGLPSDRFSAERTGGSVSTLTIQRTQQEDSAVYLCASSFSSGWGEQYFGPGTRLTVT.

The chain is built from TRBV5-1 and TRBJ1-2, with D possibly being TRBD1 (6 bases). The CDR3 has 14 amino acids. V shed 0 bases and J shed 2 bases, with 8 bases lying between them. Per the germline V gene, CDR1 is SGHRS and CDR2 is YFSETQ. The CDR3 reads CASSLDQGNYGYTF. The CDR3 DNA sequence: TGCGCCAGCAGCTTGGACCAGGGGAACTATGGCTACACCTTC.

The rearrangement links TRBV2 to TRBJ2-7; 9 nucleotides agree with TRBD2. V was pared by 6 bases and J by 0 bases, with 3 bases of the junction left unmatched. Germline CDR1 SNHLY, CDR2 FYNNEI. CDR3 length: 14 residues. CDR3: CASREREASYEQYF. CDR3 in DNA: TGTGCCAGCAGGGAGCGGGAGGCCTCCTACGAGCAGTACTTC.

With regard to this clone: Distinct nucleotide sequences in the sample also encode this CDR3. CDR3 in DNA: TGTGCCAGCAGCCTGTTGCGGGAGACCCAGTACTTC. This gives the protein CASSLLRETQYF. This chain links TRBV28 with TRBJ2-5; D is undetermined. CDR3 length: 12 amino acids. Trimming took 6 bases from V and 5 from J, leaving 10 bases between them. Germline V CDR1 and CDR2: MDHEN, SYDVKM.

In this sample, this clone turned up once. The V and J genes are TRBV29-1 and TRBJ1-5, with a weak D call TRBD1 (6 bases). Trimming took off 4 bases at V and 2 bases at J, with 9 bases between the two ends. Germline assignment: CDR1 SQVTM and CDR2 ANQGSEA. The CDR3 length is 13 residues. CDR3 region: CSVVDSGNQPQHF. DNA for the CDR3: TGCAGCGTTGTGGACAGTGGCAATCAGCCCCAGCATTTT.

The V call is TRBV21-1, the J call TRBJ1-1; the table's D call, TRBD1, has no DNA check behind it. TRBV21-1 is a pseudogene segment. This CDR3 is 16 amino acids long. CDR3 residues: CASNDAPGQKNTEAFF. The CDR3 DNA sequence: TGTGCCAGCAATGATGCTCCGGGACAGAAGAACACTGAAGCTTTCTTT.

The gene calls are TRBV28 and TRBJ1-5, with 8 bases lining up with TRBD1. With V trimmed by 5 bases and J by 3 bases, 3 bases remained unmatched. Germline V lookup: CDR1 MDHEN, CDR2 SYDVKM. The CDR3 sequence is 14 residues long. DNA of the CDR3: TGTGCCAGCAGTGAACAGGGGGACAATCAGCCCCAGCATTTT. Translated, it gives CASSEQGDNQPQHF.

The chain is built from TRBV2 and TRBJ1-2; D is undetermined. This CDR3 comprises 13 residues. The V gene's germline CDR1 is SNHLY and CDR2 FYNNEI. V lost 1 base to trimming and J lost 0 bases, with 3 bases between them. The CDR3 sequence: CASSEVANYGYTF. In DNA form, the CDR3 reads TGTGCCAGCAGTGAAGTAGCTAACTATGGCTACACCTTC.

The gene calls are TRBV18 and TRBJ2-5; 7 bases are shared with TRBD2. Trimming at V came to 1 base and at J to 1 base, leaving 9 bases not matched to a gene. CDR1 and CDR2 (germline): KGHSH, LQKENI. CDR3 length: 17 residues. This CDR3 is CASSPRMASGTQETQYF. In DNA form, the CDR3 reads TGTGCCAGCTCACCACGGATGGCTAGCGGAACCCAAGAGACCCAGTACTTC. Based on the CDR3 plus reference TRBV18 and TRBJ2-5, the full variable domain is NAGVMQNPRHLVRRRGQEARLRCSPMKGHSHVYWYRQLPEEGLKFMVYLQKENIIDESGMPKERFSAEFPKEGPSILRIQQVVRGDSAAYFCASSPRMASGTQETQYFGPGTRLLVL.

This sequence joins TRBV12-5 and TRBJ2-1; D remains unclear. The CDR3 contains 15 residues. V was clipped by 1 base and J by 0 bases, with 7 bases between them. Germline lookup yields CDR1 LGHNT and CDR2 FRNRAP. The DNA of the CDR3 is TGTGCTAGTGGTTTGGAAGCACTCTCCTACAATGAGCAGTTCTTC. Residues: CASGLEALSYNEQFF.

This clone was counted between two and nine times. V and J are TRBV9 and TRBJ2-3; TRBD2 aligns across 8 bases. Germline loops: CDR1 SGDLS, CDR2 YYNGEE. This CDR3 has 16 amino acids. V was pared by 4 bases and J by 2 bases, with 9 bases of the junction left unmatched. The DNA of the CDR3 is TGTGCCAGCAGCCCCGATGGACTAGCCCTCACAGATACGCAGTATTTT. It is translated as CASSPDGLALTDTQYF.

The rearrangement links TRBV12-3 or TRBV12-4 to TRBJ1-5; D call uncertain. The V end was cut by 5 bases, the J end by 2 bases, with 7 bases between. This CDR3 spans 13 amino acids. In DNA, the CDR3 is TGTGCCAGCAGTCCAACAGGCAATCAGCCCCAGCATTTT. It specifies CASSPTGNQPQHF.

This rearrangement joins TRBV7-2 to TRBJ1-4; TRBD1 is a possible D gene (5 bases). The CDR3 is made up of 15 amino acids. The V and J ends lost 1 base and 4 bases respectively, with 10 bases between them. Per the germline V gene, CDR1 is SGHTA and CDR2 is FQGNSA. CDR3 sequence: CASSLGGSHNEKLFF. Written as DNA, the CDR3 is TGTGCCAGCAGCTTAGGGGGCAGTCATAATGAAAAACTGTTTTTT.

This chain links TRBV19 with TRBJ1-2; maybe TRBD1 (5 bases). CDR1 and CDR2 (germline): LNHDA, SQIVND (reference sequence). With 7 bases removed from V and 7 bases from J, the gap between germline ends came to 22 bases. The CDR3 consists of 15 residues. CDR3 sequence: CASTEMFDLRGGYTF. The CDR3 DNA follows: TGTGCCAGTACGGAGATGTTTGATCTTAGGGGTGGCTACACCTTC.

The rearrangement links TRBV18 to TRBJ1-2, with D possibly matching TRBD1 (5 bases). Germline CDR1 KGHSH, CDR2 LQKENI. There are 13 residues in the CDR3. Trimming shortened V by 3 bases and J by 2 bases, and 7 bases separated the two germline ends. CDR3 residues: CASSPDTNYGYTF. CDR3 coding DNA: TGTGCCAGCTCACCGGACACCAACTATGGCTACACCTTC.

This rearrangement joins TRBV4-3 to TRBJ2-7; 11 bases fit TRBD1. The germline V gene encodes CDR1 LGHNA and CDR2 YSLEER. The CDR3 has 17 residues. Losses at the gene ends were 0 bases for V and 2 bases for J; bases not matched to a gene: 6. The CDR3 loop reads CASSQDRTGQGAYEQYF. As DNA, the CDR3 is TGCGCCAGCAGCCAAGATCGTACGGGACAGGGGGCCTACGAGCAGTACTTC.

The CDR3 DNA sequence: TGTGCCAGCAGCTCCCAGACAGGGGGGGACTACGAGCAGTACTTC. Amino acid sequence: CASSSQTGGDYEQYF. The chain joins TRBV7-2 to TRBJ2-7, with 9 nucleotides matching TRBD1. Trimming removed 4 bases from V and 3 bases from J; junction bases left unmatched: 7. Germline values: CDR1 SGHTA, CDR2 FQGNSA. CDR3 length: 15 residues.

This clone was observed once. The rearrangement uses TRBV5-1 and TRBJ2-1, with 8 bases identical to TRBD2. The trim removed 0 bases at V and 2 bases at J, leaving 7 bases unmatched. Germline lookup yields CDR1 SGHRS and CDR2 YFSETQ. This CDR3 is built from 17 residues. The CDR3 DNA reads TGCGCCAGCAGCTTGGCCCCTAGCGGGCAAACCTACAATGAGCAGTTCTTC. Amino acid sequence: CASSLAPSGQTYNEQFF.

This chain joins TRBV29-1 and TRBJ2-7; TRBD1 might be the D (6 bases). V was pared by 7 bases and J by 0 bases, with 10 bases between. The CDR3 covers 12 residues. CDR1 and CDR2 (germline): SQVTM, ANQGSEA. The CDR3 loop reads CSAGGLSYEQYF. As DNA, the CDR3 is TGCAGCGCTGGGGGCCTCTCCTACGAGCAGTACTTC.

J is TRBJ1-6 and V is TRBV18, with 8 bases aligning to TRBD1. Germline loops: CDR1 KGHSH, CDR2 LQKENI. Losses at the gene ends were 6 bases for V and 10 bases for J; bases not matched to a gene: 8. The CDR3 length is 14 residues. Here the CDR3 DNA reads TGTGCCAGCTCGCAGGACAGGGAAGGATCACCCCTCCACTTT. It specifies CASSQDREGSPLHF.

The chain combines TRBV25-1 with TRBJ1-2, with D tentatively TRBD1 (6 bases). CDR3 length equals 17 residues. Germline V gene lookup returns CDR1 MGHDK and CDR2 SYGVNS. Trimming took 3 bases from V and 3 from J, leaving 20 bases between them. CDR3 in amino acids: CASSDGPGGAGYYGYTF. CDR3 DNA sequence: TGTGCCAGCAGTGATGGGCCGGGGGGCGCGGGGTACTATGGCTACACCTTC.

The chain combines TRBV5-1 with TRBJ2-3; unclear D gene. CDR1 and CDR2 (germline): SGHRS, YFSETQ. Between the trimmed V and J ends, which lost 0 bases and 7 bases, there was a span of 12 bases. CDR3 size: 14 residues. Here the CDR3 reads CASSLANGLNTQYF. For the CDR3, the DNA is TGCGCCAGCAGCTTGGCCAACGGGTTAAATACGCAGTATTTT.

CDR3 nucleotide sequence: TGTGCCAGCAGTTACGCCACAGTCAGGAAGGATGAGCAGTTCTTC. Amino acids: CASSYATVRKDEQFF. The chain uses TRBV6-2 or TRBV6-3 and TRBJ2-1; D is ambiguous. The germline CDR1 and CDR2 sequences are MNHEY and SVGEGT. The CDR3 covers 15 residues. Trimming stripped 2 bases from V and 8 bases from J, with 16 bases between.